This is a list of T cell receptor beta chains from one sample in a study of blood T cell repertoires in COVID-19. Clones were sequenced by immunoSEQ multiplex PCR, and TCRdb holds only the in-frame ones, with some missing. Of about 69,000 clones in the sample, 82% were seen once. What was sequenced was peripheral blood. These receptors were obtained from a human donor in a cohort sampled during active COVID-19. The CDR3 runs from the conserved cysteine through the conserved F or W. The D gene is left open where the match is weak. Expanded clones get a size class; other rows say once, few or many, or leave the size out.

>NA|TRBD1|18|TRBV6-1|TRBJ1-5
CASSERDSRQLSNQPQHF
TGTGCCAGCAGTGAACGGGACAGCAGACAACTGAGCAATCAGCCCCAGCATTTT
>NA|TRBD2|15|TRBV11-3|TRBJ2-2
CASSTRTGGTGELFF
TGTGCCAGCAGCACCCGGACGGGAGGAACCGGGGAGCTGTTTTTT
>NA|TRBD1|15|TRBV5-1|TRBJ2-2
CASSSRGRGTGELFF
TGCGCCAGCAGCTCAAGGGGGCGAGGTACCGGGGAGCTGTTTTTT
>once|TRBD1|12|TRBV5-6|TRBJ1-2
CASSFDRGGYTF
TGTGCCAGCAGCTTTGACAGGGGTGGCTACACCTTC
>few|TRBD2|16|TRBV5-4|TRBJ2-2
CASGLRTGGNTGELFF
TGTGCCAGCGGCCTACGGACGGGGGGTAACACCGGGGAGCTGTTTTTT
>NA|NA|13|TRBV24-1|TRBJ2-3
CATAGRGTDTQYF
TGTGCCACCGCGGGACGGGGCACAGATACGCAGTATTTT
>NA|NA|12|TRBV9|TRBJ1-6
CASSVRDSPLHF
TGTGCCAGCAGCGTTCGGGATTCACCCCTCCACTTT
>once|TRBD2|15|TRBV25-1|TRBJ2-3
CASGTSGDPTDTQYF
TGTGCCAGCGGGACTAGCGGGGACCCCACAGATACGCAGTATTTT
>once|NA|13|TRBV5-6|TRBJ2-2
CASSPVLTGELFF
TGTGCCAGCAGCCCCGTCTTGACCGGGGAGCTGTTTTTT
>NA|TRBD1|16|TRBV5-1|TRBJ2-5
CASSLGTGVPGETQYF
TGCGCCAGCAGCTTGGGGACAGGGGTGCCTGGAGAGACCCAGTACTTC
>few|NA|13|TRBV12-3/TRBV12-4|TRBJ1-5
CASSSSVYQPQHF
TGTGCCAGCAGTTCTTCAGTTTATCAGCCCCAGCATTTT
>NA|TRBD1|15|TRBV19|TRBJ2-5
CASRRTGELQETQYF
TGTGCCAGTAGGAGGACAGGGGAGCTTCAAGAGACCCAGTACTTC
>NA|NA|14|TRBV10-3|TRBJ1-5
CAISAGAANQPQHF
TGTGCCATCAGCGCTGGGGCAGCAAATCAGCCCCAGCATTTT
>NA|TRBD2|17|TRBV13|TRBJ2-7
CASSLGRGRGALYEQYF
TGTGCCAGCAGCTTAGGCCGTGGGCGGGGGGCTCTCTACGAGCAGTACTTC
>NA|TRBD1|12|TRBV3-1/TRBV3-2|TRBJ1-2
CASRQGNYGYTF
TGTGCCAGCCGACAGGGGAACTATGGCTACACCTTC
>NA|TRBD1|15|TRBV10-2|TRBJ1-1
CASRGTGEGDTEAFF
TGCGCCAGCAGGGGGACAGGGGAAGGGGACACTGAAGCTTTCTTT
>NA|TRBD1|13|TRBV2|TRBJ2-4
CASSGKGAAIQYF
TGTGCCAGCAGTGGCAAGGGGGCGGCCATTCAGTACTTC
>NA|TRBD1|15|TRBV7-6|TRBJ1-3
CASSPGTGSGNTIYF
TGTGCCAGCAGCCCAGGGACAGGCTCTGGAAACACCATATATTTT
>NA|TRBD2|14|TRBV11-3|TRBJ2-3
CASSLRGSTDTQYF
TGTGCCAGCAGCCTGCGGGGGAGTACAGATACGCAGTATTTT
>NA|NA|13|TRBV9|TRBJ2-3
CASSGGGPDTQYF
TGTGCCAGCAGCGGCGGGGGCCCAGATACGCAGTATTTT
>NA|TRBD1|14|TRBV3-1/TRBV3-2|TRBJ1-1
CASSLTGGWTEAFF
TGTGCCAGCAGCCTGACAGGGGGATGGACTGAAGCTTTCTTT
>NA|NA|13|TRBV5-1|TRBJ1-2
CASSPLGVAGYTF
TGCGCCAGCAGCCCCCTCGGGGTGGCTGGCTACACCTTC
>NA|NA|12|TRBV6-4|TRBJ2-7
CASSGQIHEQYF
TGTGCCAGCAGTGGACAGATCCACGAGCAGTACTTC
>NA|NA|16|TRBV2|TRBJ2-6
CASSFEGLSGANVLTF
TGTGCCAGCAGCTTCGAGGGTTTATCTGGGGCCAACGTCCTGACTTTC
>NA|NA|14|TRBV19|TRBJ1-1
CASSGAGANTEAFF
TGTGCCAGTAGTGGCGCGGGGGCGAACACTGAAGCTTTCTTT
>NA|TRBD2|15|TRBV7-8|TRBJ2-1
CASSPTSGGGNEQFF
TGTGCCAGCAGCCCGACTAGCGGGGGAGGCAATGAGCAGTTCTTC
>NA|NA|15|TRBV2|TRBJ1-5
CASSEESVGNQPQHF
TGTGCCAGCAGTGAAGAGTCGGTGGGCAATCAGCCCCAGCATTTT
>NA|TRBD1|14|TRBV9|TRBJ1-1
CASSVTGGNTEAFF
TGTGCCAGCAGCGTAACAGGGGGGAACACTGAAGCTTTCTTT
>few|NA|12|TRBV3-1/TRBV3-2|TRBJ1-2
CASSQADYGYTF
TGTGCCAGCAGCCAAGCAGATTATGGCTACACCTTC
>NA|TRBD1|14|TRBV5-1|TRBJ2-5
CASSVGQGQETQYF
TGCGCCAGCAGCGTTGGACAGGGACAAGAGACCCAGTACTTC
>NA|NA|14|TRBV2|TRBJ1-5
CASSEYGPGQPQHF
TGTGCCAGCAGTGAATACGGACCAGGGCAGCCCCAGCATTTT
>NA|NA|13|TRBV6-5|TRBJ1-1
CASRGGGYTEAFF
TGTGCCAGCAGGGGCGGGGGCTACACTGAAGCTTTCTTT
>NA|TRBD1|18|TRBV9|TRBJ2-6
CASSFRTGRNSGANVLTF
TGTGCCAGCAGCTTCCGGACAGGGAGAAATAGTGGGGCCAACGTCCTGACTTTC
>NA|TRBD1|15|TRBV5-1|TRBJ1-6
CASSFDRGRNSPLHF
TGCGCCAGCAGTTTTGACAGGGGGCGAAATTCACCCCTCCACTTT
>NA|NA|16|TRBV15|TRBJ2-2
CATSRGQGGNTGELFF
TGTGCCACCAGCAGAGGGCAGGGAGGTAACACCGGGGAGCTGTTTTTT
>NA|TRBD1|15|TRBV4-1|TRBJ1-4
CASSQPPGQEQSLFF
TGCGCCAGCAGCCAGCCCCCGGGACAGGAACAATCATTGTTTTTT
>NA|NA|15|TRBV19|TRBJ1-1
CASSIDGGMGTEAFF
TGTGCCAGTAGTATAGACGGGGGGATGGGGACTGAAGCTTTCTTT
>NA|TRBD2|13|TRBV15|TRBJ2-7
CATSRQTGGEQYF
TGTGCCACCAGCAGACAAACGGGAGGCGAGCAGTACTTC
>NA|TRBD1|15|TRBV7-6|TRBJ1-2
CASSLNPISTGTYTF
TGTGCCAGCAGCTTAAACCCTATTTCGACAGGGACCTACACCTTC
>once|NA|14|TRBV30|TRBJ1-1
CAWSVLDSNTEAFF
TGTGCCTGGAGTGTACTAGATTCGAACACTGAAGCTTTCTTT
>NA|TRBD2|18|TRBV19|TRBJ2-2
CASSTTLWGRGDTGELFF
TGTGCCAGTAGTACCACCCTCTGGGGGCGGGGGGACACCGGGGAGCTGTTTTTT
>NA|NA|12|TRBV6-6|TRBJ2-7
CASSLDSLEQYF
TGTGCCAGCAGTTTGGACAGCTTAGAGCAGTACTTC
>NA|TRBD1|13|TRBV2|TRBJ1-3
CASRGQSGNTIYF
TGTGCCAGCAGGGGACAGAGTGGAAACACCATATATTTT
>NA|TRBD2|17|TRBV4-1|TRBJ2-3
CASSHPPTSGASDTQYF
TGCGCCAGCAGCCATCCCCCTACTAGCGGGGCTTCAGATACGCAGTATTTT
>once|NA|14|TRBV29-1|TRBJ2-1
CSVEDPGGMDEQFF
TGCAGCGTTGAAGATCCAGGGGGGATGGATGAGCAGTTCTTC
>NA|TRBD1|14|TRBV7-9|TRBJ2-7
CASSSRTGWYEQYF
TGTGCCAGCAGCTCTCGGACAGGGTGGTACGAGCAGTACTTC
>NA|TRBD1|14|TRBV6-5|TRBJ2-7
CASSITTGGFEQYF
TGTGCCAGCAGTATCACCACAGGGGGCTTCGAGCAGTACTTC
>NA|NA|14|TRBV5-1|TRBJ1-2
CASSLGQANYGYTF
TGCGCCAGCAGCTTGGGACAGGCTAACTATGGCTACACCTTC
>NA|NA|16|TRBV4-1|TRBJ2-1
CASSQDGRGRFDEQFF
TGCGCCAGCAGCCAAGACGGCAGGGGTCGGTTCGATGAGCAGTTCTTC
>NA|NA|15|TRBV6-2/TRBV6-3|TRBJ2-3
CASSYGQRGGGTQYF
TGTGCCAGCAGTTATGGCCAGCGGGGAGGGGGTACGCAGTATTTT
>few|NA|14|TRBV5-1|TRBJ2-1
CASSLAQSYNEQFF
TGCGCCAGCAGCTTGGCACAGTCCTACAATGAGCAGTTCTTC
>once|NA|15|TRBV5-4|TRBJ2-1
CASSSRIERGNEQFF
TGTGCCAGCAGCTCTCGAATAGAACGGGGCAATGAGCAGTTCTTC
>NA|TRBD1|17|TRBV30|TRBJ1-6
CAWSSDHIARGSSPLHF
TGTGCCTGGAGTTCCGACCACATAGCCAGGGGGAGTTCACCCCTCCACTTT
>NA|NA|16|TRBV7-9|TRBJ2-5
CASSPPLGALQETQYF
TGTGCCAGCAGCCCCCCCTTAGGGGCTTTACAAGAGACCCAGTACTTC
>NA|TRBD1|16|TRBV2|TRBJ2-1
CASSKNRGSFYNEQFF
TGTGCCAGCAGCAAGAACAGGGGCAGCTTCTACAATGAGCAGTTCTTC
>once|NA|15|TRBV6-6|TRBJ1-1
CASSPLGLPNTEAFF
TGTGCCAGCAGTCCCCTGGGGCTACCGAACACTGAAGCTTTCTTT
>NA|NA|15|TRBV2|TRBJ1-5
CASSAQGVSNQPQHF
TGTGCCAGCAGCGCGCAAGGGGTGAGCAATCAGCCCCAGCATTTT
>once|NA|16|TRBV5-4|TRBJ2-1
CASSAGPTSSYNEQFF
TGTGCCAGCAGCGCGGGACCTACGAGCTCCTACAATGAGCAGTTCTTC
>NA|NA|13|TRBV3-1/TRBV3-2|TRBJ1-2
CASSLTGGVGYTF
TGTGCCAGCAGCCTCACGGGGGGTGTCGGCTACACCTTC